The next 19 T cell receptor beta chains were all read from a single sample in a study of cytomegalovirus exposure and HLA in healthy donors. Both 60 Vbeta primers and 13 Jbeta primers went into the PCR. The protocol was immunoSEQ multiplex PCR, while the TCRdb copy is restricted to in-frame clones and leaves out a portion. Of under 50,000 clones in the sample, approximately 71% were seen once. The sample taken for sequencing was PBMCs. All receptors come from a man aged 45-65 years in good health and CMV-seropositive.

The genes are TRBV11-3 and TRBJ1-6; a possible D gene is TRBD1 (5 bases). The CDR3 extends over 15 amino acids. V shed 5 bases and J shed 3 bases, with 11 bases lying between them. Germline V lookup: CDR1 SGHNT, CDR2 YENEEA. The CDR3 region is CASSAGRNYNSPLHF. The CDR3 coding sequence is TGTGCCAGCAGCGCGGGACGGAACTATAATTCACCCCTCCACTTT. The full variable domain, its missing parts supplied by reference TRBV11-3 and TRBJ1-6, is EAGVVQSPRYKIIEKKQPVAFWCNPISGHNTLYWYLQNLGQGPELLIRYENEEAVDDSQLPKDRFSAERLKGVDSTLKIQPAELGDSAVYLCASSAGRNYNSPLHFGNGTRLTVT.

This clone came up many times. The chain is built from TRBV5-8 and TRBJ2-7, with TRBD2 matching over 10 bases. Germline-derived CDR1 and CDR2 are SGHTS and YDEGEE. The V and J ends lost 4 bases and 1 base, in that order; junction bases with no gene match: 8. This CDR3 contains 16 residues. This CDR3 reads CASSVAGGPSSYEQYF. The CDR3 DNA reads TGTGCCAGCAGCGTAGCGGGGGGCCCATCTTCCTACGAGCAGTACTTC.

This clone was observed once. V gene TRBV7-9 combines with J gene TRBJ1-1; D is unresolved. Between the trimmed V and J ends, which lost 3 bases and 3 bases, there was a span of 11 bases. Germline V lookup: CDR1 SEHNR, CDR2 FQNEAQ (reference sequence). The CDR3 covers 14 residues. The CDR3 nucleotides read TGTGCCAGCAGCTTGTCAGGATGGGACACTGAAGCTTTCTTT. This gives the protein CASSLSGWDTEAFF.

This clone showed up just a few times. The chain is built from TRBV5-1 and TRBJ2-2; TRBD1 agrees at 8 bases. This CDR3 region has 16 residues. Germline CDR1 and CDR2: SGHRS and YFSETQ. Trimming cost V 3 bases and J 2 bases; bases outside gene matches: 6. CDR3 sequence reads: CASSSSTGVNTGELFF. The CDR3 DNA follows: TGCGCCAGCAGCTCCTCGACAGGGGTAAACACCGGGGAGCTGTTTTTT.

The chain combines TRBV15 with TRBJ1-2; 8 bases align to TRBD1. Germline trimming cut 2 bases from V and 6 bases from J; bases unmatched to any gene: 5. Per germline, CDR1 LNHNV and CDR2 YYDKDF (reference sequence). The CDR3 extends over 14 amino acids. CDR3 sequence reads: CATSRSQGADGYTF. The CDR3 DNA follows: TGTGCCACCAGCAGATCTCAGGGGGCGGATGGCTACACCTTC.

The sample holds one count of this clone. The chain carries TRBV5-4 and TRBJ2-2; perhaps TRBD1 as D (6 bases). Trimming stripped 4 bases from V and 1 base from J, with 11 bases between. CDR1 is SGHNT and CDR2 is YYREEE in the germline V gene (reference sequence). CDR3 length: 15 residues. CDR3 sequence: CASSTGQKNTGELFF. CDR3 sequence (DNA): TGTGCCAGCAGCACAGGACAGAAGAACACCGGGGAGCTGTTTTTT. The full variable domain, completed using reference TRBV5-4 and TRBJ2-2, is ETGVTQSPTHLIKTRGQQVTLRCSSQSGHNTVSWYQQALGQGPQFIFQYYREEENGRGNFPPRFSGLQFPNYSSELNVNALELDDSALYLCASSTGQKNTGELFFGEGSRLTVL.

V gene TRBV10-2 combines with J gene TRBJ1-2; 8 bases agree with TRBD1. Germline CDR1 reads WSHSY; CDR2 reads SAAADI. The CDR3 covers 14 residues. V shed 3 bases and J 8 bases; nucleotides not matched to a gene: 8. The CDR3: CASSDAGGYDGYTF. The CDR3 DNA reads TGCGCCAGCAGTGACGCAGGGGGCTATGACGGCTACACCTTC.

This chain joins TRBV6-5 and TRBJ2-3; unclear D gene. Trimming stripped 5 bases from V and 1 base from J, with 7 bases between. Germline CDR1 MNHEY, CDR2 SVGAGI. This CDR3 spans 13 amino acids. The CDR3 spells CASSAHGTDTQYF. CDR3 DNA sequence: TGTGCCAGCAGTGCACACGGCACAGATACGCAGTATTTT.

This chain joins TRBV7-2 and TRBJ2-5; tentative D call: TRBD2 (5 bases). Germline CDR1 and CDR2: SGHTA and FQGNSA. V gave up 1 base and J gave up 4 bases, with 7 bases separating them. The length of the CDR3 is 13 residues. CDR3: CASSLVEGETQYF. Here the CDR3 DNA reads TGTGCCAGCAGCTTAGTCGAGGGAGAGACCCAGTACTTC.

This chain uses TRBV10-3 with TRBJ1-1; TRBD1 might be the D (5 bases). The V gene lost 6 bases and the J gene lost 1 base, with 12 bases spanning the gap. This CDR3 has 14 amino acids. Germline V gene sequence: CDR1 ENHRY, CDR2 SYGVKD. DNA for the CDR3: TGTGCCATCAGGGGGGGACTGCCGAACACTGAAGCTTTCTTT. Translated, it gives CAIRGGLPNTEAFF.

This clone was observed a handful of times. This sequence joins TRBV5-1 and TRBJ2-1; TRBD2 aligns across 11 bases. J lost 3 bases, V lost 5 bases, and 4 bases had no gene match. Germline loops: CDR1 SGHRS, CDR2 YFSETQ. The CDR3 has 15 residues. The CDR3 sequence: CASRDTSGGYNEQFF. The CDR3 DNA reads TGCGCCAGCAGAGATACTAGCGGGGGCTACAATGAGCAGTTCTTC.

J is TRBJ1-2 and V is TRBV2, with D possibly matching TRBD1 (5 bases). Germline V CDR1 and CDR2: SNHLY, FYNNEI. The V and J ends lost 5 bases and 1 base respectively, with 8 bases between them. The CDR3 loop spans 13 amino acids. The CDR3 DNA follows: TGTGCCAGCAGTCAACAGGTTAACTATGGCTACACCTTC. This translates into CASSQQVNYGYTF.

The rearrangement uses TRBV11-1 and TRBJ2-5, with 7 bases matching TRBD1. The CDR3 covers 13 residues. Germline V gene data show CDR1 as SGHAT and CDR2 as FQDESV (reference sequence). V shed 5 bases, J shed 1 base, and the junction held 1 base outside the gene matches. Written as DNA, the CDR3 is TGTGCCAGCAGCAGGGGGCGCCAAGAGACCCAGTACTTC. Amino acids: CASSRGRQETQYF.

The chain couples TRBV4-2 to TRBJ2-2; 10 bases are a match to TRBD2. Trimming removed 11 bases from V and 7 bases from J; junction bases left unmatched: 19. CDR1 is LGHNA, CDR2 YNFKEQ, per germline. There are 17 residues in the CDR3. Here the CDR3 DNA reads TGTGCCTCGGGGGGGAGGACTAGCGGTGGATCGGACGGGGAGCTGTTTTTT. Translated: CASGGRTSGGSDGELFF.

The rearrangement joins TRBV10-3 to TRBJ1-4; D not resolved. Germline CDR1 ENHRY, CDR2 SYGVKD. CDR3 size: 14 residues. The V gene lost 3 bases and the J gene lost 1 base, with 6 bases spanning the gap. The CDR3 reads CAISDSLTNEKLFF. In nucleotides, the CDR3 is TGTGCCATCAGTGATAGTCTAACTAATGAAAAACTGTTTTTT.

The chain joins TRBV5-1 to TRBJ1-5, with TRBD1 identical over 7 bases. The V gene end was trimmed by 3 bases and the J gene end by 3 bases; junction bases not matched to a gene: 3. Germline CDR1 and CDR2: SGHRS and YFSETQ. The length of the CDR3 is 14 residues. The DNA of the CDR3 is TGCGCCAGCAGCTCGGGACAGCACAATCAGCCCCAGCATTTT. This sequence encodes CASSSGQHNQPQHF. Full variable domain (rest looked up from reference TRBV5-1 and TRBJ1-5): KAGVTQTPRYLIKTRGQQVTLSCSPISGHRSVSWYQQTPGQGLQFLFEYFSETQRNKGNFPGRFSGRQFSNSRSEMNVSTLELGDSALYLCASSSGQHNQPQHFGDGTRLSIL.

This clone was counted only a few times. The V gene is TRBV4-1, the J gene TRBJ1-5, with 7 bases identical to TRBD1. This CDR3 has 15 amino acids. The germline CDR1 and CDR2 sequences are MGHRA and YSYEKL. The V segment lost 1 base and the J segment 4 bases; nucleotides outside the gene matches: 4. Here the CDR3 reads CASSQGGQVNQPQHF. DNA of the CDR3: TGCGCCAGCAGCCAAGGTGGACAGGTAAATCAGCCCCAGCATTTT.

The gene calls are TRBV5-6 and TRBJ2-7; D is perhaps TRBD1 (5 bases). Germline lookup yields CDR1 SGHDT and CDR2 YYEEEE. V was pared by 4 bases and J by 3 bases, with 23 bases between. The CDR3 contains 17 residues. The CDR3 sequence: CASSLWSLGAGRYEQYF. The CDR3 DNA sequence: TGTGCCAGCAGCCTGTGGTCTCTTGGGGCAGGGCGCTACGAGCAGTACTTC.

To note about this clone: The identical CDR3 is also encoded by other nucleotide sequences in the sample. The chain carries TRBV10-3 and TRBJ1-5, with no clear D. This CDR3 has 15 amino acids. Per germline, CDR1 ENHRY and CDR2 SYGVKD. V shed 2 bases and J shed 2 bases, with 10 bases lying between them. CDR3 in amino acids: CAISENTGGNQPQHF. As DNA, the CDR3 is TGTGCCATCAGTGAGAACACCGGAGGCAATCAGCCCCAGCATTTT.